The next 14 T cell receptor beta chains were all read from a single sample in a study of shared T cell receptors in the human thymus (dated by TCRdb to the early 2020s). The library was obtained by the immunoSEQ multiplex PCR assay. Drawn from immuneACCESS, this table holds only the in-frame rearrangements with V and J called that TCRdb kept. Clones are partly lost; checked studies trace under half to an unresolved V gene and leave the rest unexplained. In all, the sample holds approximately 760,000 clones, and 70% to 90% of those were seen once. Together, the top ten hold roughly 0.01% of the sample. These records were also assigned to another study, of human thymus T cells.

The sequencing input was thymocytes. Receptors were obtained from a girl less than two years old with a congenital heart defect. Donor details come from another sample of the same person, matched by shared clones.

With regard to this clone: The sample holds other DNA sequences that translate to the same CDR3. This chain uses TRBV6-1 with TRBJ2-6; D not certain. Per germline, CDR1 MNHNS and CDR2 SASEGT. This CDR3 has 18 residues. V was pared by 3 bases and J by 0 bases, with 15 bases between. Here the CDR3 DNA reads TGTGCCAGCAGTGAGGCGAACAGTCCTTCCTCTGGGGCCAACGTCCTGACTTTC. As protein: CASSEANSPSSGANVLTF.

This chain connects TRBV6-1 to TRBJ1-4, with D perhaps matching TRBD1 (5 bases). CDR3 size: 16 residues. The V end was cut by 3 bases, the J end by 0 bases, with 11 bases between. Germline V CDR1 and CDR2: MNHNS, SASEGT. The CDR3 DNA reads as TGTGCCAGCAGTGAGGTACAGGCAGCAACTAATGAAAAACTGTTTTTT. Translating it yields CASSEVQAATNEKLFF.

The J gene is TRBJ1-1, the V gene TRBV25-1; D might be TRBD1 (6 bases). Germline CDR1 MGHDK, CDR2 SYGVNS. Trimming took off 6 bases at V and 4 bases at J, with 12 bases between the two ends. This CDR3 comprises 13 residues. CDR3 sequence: CASSDRRSTEAFF. As DNA, the CDR3 is TGTGCCAGCAGCGACAGGAGGAGCACTGAAGCTTTCTTT.

The rearrangement links TRBV19 to TRBJ1-5, with no clear D. With 1 base removed from V and 2 bases from J, the gap between germline ends came to 9 bases. Germline lookup yields CDR1 LNHDA and CDR2 SQIVND (reference sequence). CDR3 length: 15 amino acids. The CDR3 nucleotides read TGTGCCAGTAGTATAGGGTTCACGGGCAATCAGCCCCAGCATTTT. Translation gives CASSIGFTGNQPQHF.

This clone was counted between two and nine times. Other DNA sequences of this sample code for an identical CDR3. The genes are TRBV20-1 and TRBJ1-1, with TRBD1 as a possible D gene (6 bases). Trimming shortened V by 6 bases and J by 7 bases, and 9 bases separated the two germline ends. The CDR3 contains 10 residues. In germline, CDR1 is DFQATT, CDR2 SNEGSKA (reference sequence). The CDR3 loop reads CSARTVEAFF. Written as DNA, the CDR3 is TGCAGTGCGAGGACAGTTGAAGCTTTCTTT.

The chain recombines TRBV9 with TRBJ1-6; weak D call: TRBD1 (5 bases). Germline CDR1 SGDLS, CDR2 YYNGEE. CDR3 length equals 15 residues. Trimming shortened V by 0 bases and J by 8 bases, and 12 bases separated the two germline ends. CDR3 amino acids: CASSVEAGKDSPLHF. CDR3 sequence (DNA): TGTGCCAGCAGCGTAGAGGCAGGGAAGGATTCACCCCTCCACTTT.

The V and J genes are TRBV7-8 and TRBJ2-1, with TRBD1 as a possible D gene (5 bases). V was cut by 2 bases and J by 0 bases, with 17 bases left in between. This CDR3 region has 18 residues. CDR1 SGHVS and CDR2 FQNEAQ come from the germline V gene. The CDR3 DNA sequence: TGTGCCAGCAGCTTAACTAACAGGATCCCTAGCTCCTACAATGAGCAGTTCTTC. Translated, it gives CASSLTNRIPSSYNEQFF. The full variable domain, completed using reference TRBV7-8 and TRBJ2-1, is GAGVSQSPRYKVAKRGQDVALRCDPISGHVSLFWYQQALGQGPEFLTYFQNEAQLDKSGLPSDRFFAERPEGSVSTLKIQRTQQEDSAVYLCASSLTNRIPSSYNEQFFGPGTRLTVL.

CDR3 bases: TGCAGTCCCGGACAGCGCTACGAGCAGTACTTC. Amino acid sequence: CSPGQRYEQYF. The chain couples TRBV20-1 to TRBJ2-7; TRBD1 is a possible D gene (6 bases). CDR3 length equals 11 residues. Looked up from germline, CDR1 is DFQATT and CDR2 is SNEGSKA (reference sequence). V was shortened by 8 bases and J by 3 bases, with 11 bases between the two germline ends.

The genes are TRBV7-9 and TRBJ2-5; no firm D call. The V end lost 3 bases, the J end lost 2 bases, and 4 bases lay between the germline ends. CDR1 and CDR2 from the germline V gene are SEHNR and FQNEAQ (reference sequence). The CDR3 is 12 amino acids. CDR3 in amino acids: CASSFQQETQYF. CDR3 DNA: TGTGCCAGCAGCTTTCAGCAAGAGACCCAGTACTTC.

This chain joins TRBV5-4 and TRBJ1-6, with 8 bases identical to TRBD1. From germline, CDR1 is SGHNT and CDR2 YYREEE (reference sequence). V shed 3 bases and J 11 bases; nucleotides not matched to a gene: 4. The length of the CDR3 is 13 residues. CDR3 protein: CASSSEDRAPLHF. The CDR3, as DNA: TGTGCCAGCAGCTCCGAGGACAGGGCACCCCTCCACTTT.

This clone showed up just a few times. The V gene is TRBV7-8, the J gene TRBJ1-1, with 7 bases lining up with TRBD1. Germline trimming cut 0 bases from V and 2 bases from J; bases unmatched to any gene: 9. The CDR3 totals 17 residues. Germline V gene data show CDR1 as SGHVS and CDR2 as FQNEAQ. CDR3 in DNA: TGTGCCAGCAGCTTAGCACGTCAGGGACAGCTAAACACTGAAGCTTTCTTT. Encoded protein: CASSLARQGQLNTEAFF.

The rearrangement joins TRBV30 to TRBJ1-2; D is ambiguous. The CDR3 is 11 amino acids. Germline V gene sequence: CDR1 GTSNPN, CDR2 SVGIG (reference sequence). Trimming removed 2 bases from V and 7 bases from J, with 8 bases in between. CDR3: CAWSRVSGYTF. The CDR3 DNA is TGTGCCTGGAGTCGGGTATCTGGCTACACCTTC.

The gene calls are TRBV27 and TRBJ1-6; weak D call: TRBD1 (5 bases). The CDR3 consists of 14 residues. V lost 4 bases to trimming and J lost 7 bases, with 11 bases between them. From germline, CDR1 is MNHEY and CDR2 SMNVEV (reference sequence). The CDR3 loop is CASSSRGHNSPLHF. In DNA form, the CDR3 reads TGTGCCAGCAGTTCAAGGGGTCACAATTCACCCCTCCACTTT.

This clone was seen only a few times. The J gene is TRBJ1-3, the V gene TRBV6-4; D possibly corresponds to TRBD1 (5 bases). Trimming took 8 bases from V and 0 from J, leaving 20 bases between them. Germline loops: CDR1 MRHNA, CDR2 SNTAGT. This CDR3 spans 17 amino acids. The CDR3: CASPESDSSLSGNTIYF. CDR3 in DNA: TGTGCCAGCCCAGAAAGTGACAGTTCCCTCTCTGGAAACACCATATATTTT.